The 31 T cell receptor beta chains below were found in one sample sequenced in a study of identical twins. MiXCR, run by TCRdb on the 5' RACE reads, gives a single entry per CDR3 protein. The profile shows 420,000 or so distinct CDR3 sequences, less than 20% of them singletons. The source material was naive T cells sorted from blood. The receptors stem from a man in his forties or fifties in good health.

The J gene is TRBJ2-3, the V gene TRBV20-1; either TRBD1 or TRBD2 may fit D (5 bases each). Germline V gives CDR1 DFQATT, CDR2 SNEGSKA (reference sequence). The CDR3 is 14 residues long. The V end lost 5 bases, the J end lost 0 bases, and 12 bases lay between the germline ends. The CDR3 spells CSAELGTSTDTQYF. The DNA for the CDR3 is TGCAGTGCTGAGCTCGGGACGAGCACAGATACGCAGTATTTT.

This clonotype was counted between two and nine times. The chain combines TRBV6-2 or TRBV6-3 with TRBJ2-5; the D call may be TRBD1 or TRBD2 (5 bases each). Germline V lookup: CDR1 MNHEY, CDR2 SVGEGT. This CDR3 is 13 amino acids long. V was shortened by 8 bases and J by 7 bases, with 17 bases between the two germline ends. CDR3 DNA: TGTGCCAGCCGTCAGGGTCGGGCGGGGACCCAGTACTTC. This sequence encodes CASRQGRAGTQYF.

This clonotype was detected only a few times. In nucleotides, the CDR3 is TGTGCCAGCAGCCACGACAGGGATGCTGGCTACACCTTC. Translated, it gives CASSHDRDAGYTF. V usage is TRBV6-1 and J usage is TRBJ1-2; 7 nucleotides agree with TRBD1. This CDR3 comprises 13 residues. The V gene's germline CDR1 is MNHNS and CDR2 SASEGT. V dropped 6 bases and J dropped 7; count of bases not matched to a gene: 8.

This clonotype was detected ten times or more. V gene TRBV28 combines with J gene TRBJ2-7; 9 nucleotides agree with TRBD1. Germline V CDR1 and CDR2: MDHEN, SYDVKM. J was trimmed by 3 bases and V by 5 bases; bases with no gene match: 5. The CDR3 consists of 14 residues. CDR3 sequence reads: CASSTGQGFYEQYF. The CDR3 DNA is TGTGCCAGCAGTACCGGACAGGGGTTCTACGAGCAGTACTTC.

The CDR3 DNA is TGCAGTGCTAGCTCAGAGAAATACGAGCAGTACTTC. It translates to CSASSEKYEQYF. J is TRBJ2-7 and V is TRBV20-1; D is undetermined. Trimming cost V 3 bases and J 4 bases, with 10 bases left between them. Germline V gene lookup returns CDR1 DFQATT and CDR2 SNEGSKA (reference sequence). The CDR3 sequence is 12 residues long.

This clonotype came up many times. The chain carries TRBV5-5 and TRBJ2-7; D is tentatively TRBD1 or TRBD2 (5 bases each). V was cut by 7 bases and J by 4 bases, with 9 bases left in between. This CDR3 has 11 residues. Germline V lookup: CDR1 SGHKS, CDR2 YYEKEE (reference sequence). In nucleotides, the CDR3 is TGTGCCAGCGGGACCACTTACGAGCAGTACTTC. Encoded protein: CASGTTYEQYF.

The V gene is TRBV20-1, the J gene TRBJ2-3; TRBD1 matches at 7 bases. The CDR3 totals 14 residues. With V trimmed by 2 bases and J by 3 bases, 5 bases remained unmatched. Germline CDR1 reads DFQATT; CDR2 reads SNEGSKA (reference sequence). In DNA form, the CDR3 reads TGCAGTGCTAGACGACAGGGTTTAACAGATACGCAGTATTTT. Protein: CSARRQGLTDTQYF.

In this sample, this clonotype turned up many times. This rearrangement joins TRBV20-1 to TRBJ2-1; 8 nucleotides line up with TRBD2. Per germline, CDR1 DFQATT and CDR2 SNEGSKA (reference sequence). The CDR3 runs 15 residues. V shed 0 bases and J 4 bases; nucleotides not matched to a gene: 5. CDR3 coding DNA: TGCAGTGCTAGAGATAAGGTAGCGGGGTACAATGAGCAGTTCTTC. Translating gives CSARDKVAGYNEQFF.

This clonotype was counted ten times or more. V usage is TRBV18 and J usage is TRBJ2-7; 7 bases align to TRBD1. Germline lookup yields CDR1 KGHSH and CDR2 LQKENI. V trimming: 1 base; J trimming: 6 bases; junction bases outside the gene matches: 12. The CDR3 sequence is 16 residues long. CDR3 sequence reads: CASSPRFDQQGFEQYF. The CDR3 region has the DNA TGTGCCAGCTCACCACGATTTGACCAACAGGGGTTCGAGCAGTACTTC.

V is TRBV4-3 and J is TRBJ2-2; TRBD2 is a possible D gene (5 bases). Germline V gene data show CDR1 as LGHNA and CDR2 as YSLEER. The CDR3 is 14 amino acids. Trimming shortened V by 0 bases and J by 7 bases, and 9 bases separated the two germline ends. The CDR3 loop is CASSQDSGIGELFF. The CDR3 nucleotides read TGCGCCAGCAGCCAAGATTCGGGGATCGGGGAGCTGTTTTTT.

V is TRBV28 and J is TRBJ2-7; D gene ambiguous. Germline-derived CDR1 and CDR2 are MDHEN and SYDVKM. With 5 bases removed from V and 1 base from J, the gap between germline ends came to 6 bases. The CDR3 loop spans 12 amino acids. The CDR3 reads CASSPNSYEQYF. The CDR3, as DNA: TGTGCCAGCAGTCCCAATTCCTACGAGCAGTACTTC.

A note on this clonotype: A read error may explain this, as a much larger clone is one base away. This chain connects TRBV7-2 to TRBJ2-7; D is uncertain. V was cut by 4 bases and J by 3 bases, with 4 bases left in between. Germline lookup yields CDR1 SGHTA and CDR2 FQGNSA. The CDR3 has 11 amino acids. This CDR3 is CASSSVYEQYF. CDR3 coding DNA: TGTGCCAGCAGCTCAGTCTACGAGCAGTACTTC. Supplemented by reference TRBV7-2 and TRBJ2-7, the full variable domain reads GAGVSQSPSNKVTEKGKDVELRCDPISGHTALYWYRQSLGQGLEFLIYFQGNSAPDKSGLPSDRFSAERTGGSVSTLTIQRTQQEDSAVYLCASSSVYEQYFGPGTRLTVT.

The CDR3, as DNA: TGCGCCAGCAGCTTGGGCTTTCAGCGCCAGGAGAACACTGAAGCTTTCTTT. It is translated as CASSLGFQRQENTEAFF. The chain couples TRBV5-1 to TRBJ1-1; unclear D gene. The CDR3 runs to 17 residues. V gave up 0 bases and J gave up 1 base, with 16 bases separating them. Germline values: CDR1 SGHRS, CDR2 YFSETQ.

V gene TRBV12-3 or TRBV12-4 combines with J gene TRBJ2-7, with 8 positions matching TRBD1. The junction had 9 bases not matched to a gene; V was cut back by 3 bases and J by 5 bases. CDR3 length equals 15 residues. This chain's CDR3 is CASSFLGQEDHEQYF. The CDR3 bases are TGTGCCAGCAGTTTTTTGGGACAGGAGGACCACGAGCAGTACTTC.

The rearrangement uses TRBV7-2 and TRBJ2-2; 7 bases fit TRBD2. CDR3 size: 14 residues. The germline gives CDR1 SGHTA, CDR2 FQGNSA. The junction had 6 bases not matched to a gene; V was cut back by 10 bases and J by 1 base. The CDR3 protein is CAKTSGGNTGELFF. Written as DNA, the CDR3 is TGTGCCAAAACTTCGGGGGGGAACACCGGGGAGCTGTTTTTT.

The chain is built from TRBV24-1 and TRBJ2-6; no definite D call. The CDR3 extends over 15 amino acids. CDR1 and CDR2 from the germline V gene are KGHDR and SFDVKD. Trimming cost V 4 bases and J 0 bases, with 6 bases left between them. CDR3 in DNA: TGTGCCACCAGTGAGGGGATCTCTGGGGCCAACGTCCTGACTTTC. Translating it yields CATSEGISGANVLTF.

This clonotype occurred many times. The V and J genes are TRBV9 and TRBJ1-1; perhaps TRBD1 as D (6 bases). The CDR3 totals 19 residues. Germline V lookup: CDR1 SGDLS, CDR2 YYNGEE. The V gene lost 4 bases and the J gene lost 4 bases, with 29 bases spanning the gap. The CDR3 nucleotides are TGTGCCAGCAGCCCTCGAACGTACAGGGCCCACTCTTTACCCACTGAAGCTTTCTTT. Its translation is CASSPRTYRAHSLPTEAFF.

V gene TRBV5-6 combines with J gene TRBJ2-5, with 7 bases fitting TRBD1. After removal of 4 bases from V and 2 bases from J, the junction contained 2 bases not matched to a gene. The CDR3 runs to 13 residues. CDR1 and CDR2 from the germline V gene are SGHDT and YYEEEE. The chain's CDR3 is CASSPDRQETQYF. In DNA, the CDR3 is TGTGCCAGCAGCCCGGACAGGCAAGAGACCCAGTACTTC. Full variable domain (remainder filled in from reference TRBV5-6 and TRBJ2-5): DAGVTQSPTHLIKTRGQQVTLRCSPKSGHDTVSWYQQALGQGPQFIFQYYEEEERQRGNFPDRFSGHQFPNYSSELNVNALLLGDSALYLCASSPDRQETQYFGPGTRLLVL.

This chain connects TRBV4-3 to TRBJ1-6, with D tentatively TRBD1 (6 bases). The V gene lost 0 bases and the J gene lost 10 bases, with 13 bases spanning the gap. Per germline, CDR1 LGHNA and CDR2 YSLEER. This CDR3 is 15 amino acids long. The CDR3 DNA follows: TGCGCCAGCAGCCAAGAAGTCAGGGGCCAATCACCCCTCCACTTT. It encodes CASSQEVRGQSPLHF.

CDR3: CASSYSKGSEQYF. CDR3 in DNA: TGTGCCAGCAGTTACTCGAAGGGGTCCGAGCAGTACTTC. The chain links TRBV6-5 to TRBJ2-7; perhaps TRBD1 as D (5 bases). Germline V CDR1 and CDR2: MNHEY, SVGAGI. The CDR3 sequence is 13 residues long. V lost 0 bases to trimming and J lost 6 bases, with 9 bases between them.

The chain is built from TRBV7-9 and TRBJ1-5; TRBD1 might be the D (6 bases). The CDR3 length is 15 residues. Per germline, CDR1 SEHNR and CDR2 FQNEAQ (reference sequence). V lost 5 bases to trimming and J lost 0 bases, with 11 bases between them. CDR3 nucleotide sequence: TGTGCCAGCAGCCCACAGGGAAGTAGCAATCAGCCCCAGCATTTT. It yields the protein CASSPQGSSNQPQHF.

J is TRBJ2-3 and V is TRBV12-3 or TRBV12-4; D is perhaps TRBD1 or TRBD2 (6 bases each). CDR3 size: 16 residues. Trimming stripped 2 bases from V and 2 bases from J, with 14 bases between. DNA of the CDR3: TGTGCCAGCAGTTTATCGGGGGCGGAGGTCACAGATACGCAGTATTTT. Amino acid sequence: CASSLSGAEVTDTQYF.

The V and J genes are TRBV20-1 and TRBJ1-2, with 10 bases fitting TRBD1. Trimming took 5 bases from V and 0 from J; bases not matched to a gene: 6. Looked up from germline, CDR1 is DFQATT and CDR2 is SNEGSKA (reference sequence). This CDR3 contains 15 residues. CDR3 region: CSAGGTGEANYGYTF. CDR3 bases: TGCAGTGCTGGCGGGACAGGGGAGGCTAACTATGGCTACACCTTC.

This clonotype was seen ten or more times. The gene calls are TRBV7-9 and TRBJ1-4; no definite D call. V was clipped by 3 bases and J by 8 bases, with 10 bases between them. Germline V CDR1 and CDR2: SEHNR, FQNEAQ (reference sequence). The CDR3 extends over 13 amino acids. CDR3 loop: CASSFGSREKLFF. The CDR3 bases are TGTGCCAGCAGCTTTGGTTCGCGAGAAAAACTGTTTTTT.

This chain joins TRBV20-1 and TRBJ2-1; D is possibly TRBD1 or TRBD2 (7 bases each). Germline CDR1 reads DFQATT; CDR2 reads SNEGSKA (reference sequence). The CDR3 runs to 17 residues. Trimming stripped 1 base from V and 5 bases from J, with 21 bases between. The CDR3 DNA sequence: TGCAGTGCTAGAGTCCAGGGGGGACTAATCGTCCACAATGAGCAGTTCTTC. It yields the protein CSARVQGGLIVHNEQFF.

There are many counts of this clonotype. The chain employs TRBV7-9 and TRBJ1-2, with 9 bases aligning to TRBD1. Germline V gene lookup returns CDR1 SEHNR and CDR2 FQNEAQ (reference sequence). The V gene end was trimmed by 1 base and the J gene end by 6 bases; junction bases not matched to a gene: 9. The CDR3 loop spans 16 amino acids. The CDR3 DNA reads as TGTGCCAGCAGCTTAGGCACAGGGGGCGAAGTGGATGGCTACACCTTC. This sequence encodes CASSLGTGGEVDGYTF.

V and J are TRBV12-3 or TRBV12-4 and TRBJ2-1; TRBD2 matches at 7 bases. J gave up 7 bases and V 4 bases, and 4 bases lay outside the gene matches. This CDR3 spans 13 amino acids. Here the CDR3 reads CASSSGRVNEQFF. In DNA, the CDR3 is TGTGCCAGCAGTTCGGGGAGGGTAAATGAGCAGTTCTTC.

This clonotype was found many times. The chain couples TRBV5-1 to TRBJ2-7; D ambiguous. Germline V gene data show CDR1 as SGHRS and CDR2 as YFSETQ. V lost 6 bases and J 0 bases, leaving 10 bases between the germline ends. CDR3 length equals 13 residues. The CDR3 DNA follows: TGCGCCAGCACCAAGACGGACTCCTACGAGCAGTACTTC. It codes for CASTKTDSYEQYF.

This clonotype was picked up many times. This chain joins TRBV5-1 and TRBJ2-3, with TRBD1 identical over 7 bases. V lost 4 bases and J lost 4; bases outside the gene matches: 3. CDR1 is SGHRS and CDR2 is YFSETQ in the germline V gene. This CDR3 is built from 13 residues. The DNA of the CDR3 is TGCGCCAGCAGCAAGGGGGCCGCAGATACGCAGTATTTT. Protein: CASSKGAADTQYF.

This clonotype was recorded at least ten times. The rearrangement links TRBV11-2 to TRBJ1-1, with 10 bases fitting TRBD1. V dropped 5 bases and J dropped 11; count of bases not matched to a gene: 5. The CDR3 is 12 residues long. The germline gives CDR1 SGHAT, CDR2 FQNNGV. DNA of the CDR3: TGTGCCAGCAGCCCGGGACAGGGGCTCGCTTTCTTT. Its translation: CASSPGQGLAFF.

The chain carries TRBV10-3 and TRBJ2-5; a possible D gene is TRBD1 (6 bases). The germline V and J ends were trimmed by 9 bases and 1 base, with 12 bases remaining between them. Germline CDR1 and CDR2: ENHRY and SYGVKD. The CDR3 contains 13 residues. The CDR3 reads CAINRAPQETQYF. In DNA form, the CDR3 reads TGTGCCATAAACAGGGCCCCCCAAGAGACCCAGTACTTC.